The present entry profiles one T cell receptor (beta chain) with its context. Its antigen remains unidentified. This sample is drawn from a study of T-cell memory formation after mild COVID-19. Study information: Largely, the TCR clusters proved donor specific.

The CDR3 runs 16 residues. CDR1 and CDR2 (germline): MGHRA, YSYEKL. V lost 3 bases to trimming and J lost 0 bases, with 15 bases between them. TCRdb ran MiXCR on the 5' RACE reads and lists one entry per CDR3 protein. The sample records about 440,000 distinct CDR3 sequences, 20% being singletons. General study results and limits: Pre-infection memory harbored some responding clones, suggesting cross-reactive memory joined.

The sequence came from an adult woman who had mild COVID-19 (a few samples of this study predate the infection). Cell type and time point are not known. Sequences were obtained from PBMCs or a T cell subset sorted from them (not recorded which). The rearrangement joins TRBV4-1 to TRBJ2-7; a weak D match, TRBD2 (5 bases). The CDR3 DNA is TGCGCCAGCAGCCACGCTCCGGGGTTCTCCTCCTACGAGCAGTACTTC. Translating gives CASSHAPGFSSYEQYF.